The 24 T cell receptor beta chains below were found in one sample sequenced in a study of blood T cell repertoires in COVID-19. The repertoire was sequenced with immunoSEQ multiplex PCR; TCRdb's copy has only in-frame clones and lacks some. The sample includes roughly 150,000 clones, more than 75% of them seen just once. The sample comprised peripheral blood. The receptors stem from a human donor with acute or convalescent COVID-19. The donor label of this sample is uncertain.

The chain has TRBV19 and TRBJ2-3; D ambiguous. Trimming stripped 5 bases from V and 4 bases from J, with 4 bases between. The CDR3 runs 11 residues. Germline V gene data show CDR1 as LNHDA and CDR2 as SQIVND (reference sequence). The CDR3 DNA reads TGTGCCAGTAGTGACTCAGATACGCAGTATTTT. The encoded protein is CASSDSDTQYF.

The CDR3: CASSQGPVGGNSNQPQHF. CDR3 DNA: TGTGCCAGCAGCCAAGGCCCCGTTGGGGGGAATAGCAATCAGCCCCAGCATTTT. This rearrangement joins TRBV12-1 to TRBJ1-5. TRBV12-1 is a listed pseudogene. This CDR3 has 18 amino acids.

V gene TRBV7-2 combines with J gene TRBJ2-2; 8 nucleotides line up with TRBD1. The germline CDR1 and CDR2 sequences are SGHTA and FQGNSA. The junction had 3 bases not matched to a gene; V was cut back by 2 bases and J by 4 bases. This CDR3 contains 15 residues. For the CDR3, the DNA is TGTGCCAGCAGCTTACAGGGGGCGCCCACCGGGGAGCTGTTTTTT. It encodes CASSLQGAPTGELFF.

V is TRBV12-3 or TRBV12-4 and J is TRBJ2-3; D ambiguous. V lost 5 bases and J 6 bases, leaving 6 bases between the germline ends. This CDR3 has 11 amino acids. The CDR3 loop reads CASSPFDTQYF. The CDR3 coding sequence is TGTGCCAGCAGTCCCTTCGATACGCAGTATTTT.

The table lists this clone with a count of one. The CDR3 DNA sequence: TGCGCCAGCAGCTTGAGGCAGGGGGTGACTGAAGCTTTCTTT. Translating gives CASSLRQGVTEAFF. The rearrangement uses TRBV5-1 and TRBJ1-1, with TRBD1 identical over 7 bases. The CDR3 is made up of 14 amino acids. Trimming at V came to 1 base and at J to 5 bases, leaving 5 bases not matched to a gene. CDR1 is SGHRS, CDR2 YFSETQ, per germline.

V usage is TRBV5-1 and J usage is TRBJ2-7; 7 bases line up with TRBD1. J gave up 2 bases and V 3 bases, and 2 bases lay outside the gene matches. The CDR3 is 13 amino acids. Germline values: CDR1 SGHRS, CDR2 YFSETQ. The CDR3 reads CASSWDSPYEQYF. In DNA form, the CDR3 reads TGCGCCAGCAGCTGGGACAGCCCCTACGAGCAGTACTTC.

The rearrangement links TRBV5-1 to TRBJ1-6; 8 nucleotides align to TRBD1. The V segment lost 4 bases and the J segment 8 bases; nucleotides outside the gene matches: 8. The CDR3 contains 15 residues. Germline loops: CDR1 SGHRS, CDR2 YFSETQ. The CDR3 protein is CASSPRTGRDSPLHF. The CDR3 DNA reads TGCGCCAGCAGCCCTCGGACAGGGAGAGATTCACCCCTCCACTTT.

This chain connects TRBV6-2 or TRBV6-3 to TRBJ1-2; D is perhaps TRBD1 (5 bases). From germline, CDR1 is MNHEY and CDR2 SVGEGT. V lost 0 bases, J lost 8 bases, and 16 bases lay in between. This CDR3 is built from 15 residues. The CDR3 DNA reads TGTGCCAGCAGTTACTCGGTATCGCAGGGTCGAGGCTACACCTTC. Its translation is CASSYSVSQGRGYTF.

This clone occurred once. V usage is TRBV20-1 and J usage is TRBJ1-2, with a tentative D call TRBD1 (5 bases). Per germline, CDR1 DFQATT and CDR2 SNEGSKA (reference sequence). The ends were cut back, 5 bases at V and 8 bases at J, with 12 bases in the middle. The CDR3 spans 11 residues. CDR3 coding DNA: TGCAGTGCTGGGGGAGGTCGGGGCTACACCTTC. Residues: CSAGGGRGYTF.

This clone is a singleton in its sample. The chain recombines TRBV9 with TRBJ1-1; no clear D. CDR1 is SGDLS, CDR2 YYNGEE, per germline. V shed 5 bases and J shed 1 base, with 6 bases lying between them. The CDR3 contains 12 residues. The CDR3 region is CASSPRNTEAFF. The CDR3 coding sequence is TGTGCCAGCAGTCCGAGGAACACTGAAGCTTTCTTT. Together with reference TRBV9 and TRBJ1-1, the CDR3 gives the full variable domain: DSGVTQTPKHLITATGQRVTLRCSPRSGDLSVYWYQQSLDQGLQFLIQYYNGEERAKGNILERFSAQQFPDLHSELNLSSLELGDSALYFCASSPRNTEAFFGQGTRLTVV.

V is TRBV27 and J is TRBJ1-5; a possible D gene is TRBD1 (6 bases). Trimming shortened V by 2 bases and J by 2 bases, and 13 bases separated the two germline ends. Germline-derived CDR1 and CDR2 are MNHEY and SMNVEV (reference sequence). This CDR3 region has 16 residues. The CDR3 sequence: CASSLGGGWRNQPQHF. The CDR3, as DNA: TGTGCCAGCAGTTTAGGGGGCGGGTGGCGCAATCAGCCCCAGCATTTT.

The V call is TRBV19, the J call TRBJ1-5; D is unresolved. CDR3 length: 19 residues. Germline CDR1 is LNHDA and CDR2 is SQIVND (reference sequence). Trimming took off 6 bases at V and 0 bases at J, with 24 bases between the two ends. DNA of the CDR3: TGTGCCAGTAGCCATTTTCAAGTTCGCAGGTTTTATAGCAATCAGCCCCAGCATTTT. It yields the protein CASSHFQVRRFYSNQPQHF. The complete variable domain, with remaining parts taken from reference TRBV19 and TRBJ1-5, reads DGGITQSPKYLFRKEGQNVTLSCEQNLNHDAMYWYRQDPGQGLRLIYYSQIVNDFQKGDIAEGYSVSREKKESFPLTVTSAQKNPTAFYLCASSHFQVRRFYSNQPQHFGDGTRLSIL.

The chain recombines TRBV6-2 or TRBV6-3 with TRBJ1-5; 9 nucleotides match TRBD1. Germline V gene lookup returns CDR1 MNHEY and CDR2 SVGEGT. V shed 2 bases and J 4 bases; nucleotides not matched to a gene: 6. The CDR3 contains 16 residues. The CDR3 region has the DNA TGTGCCAGCAGTTACATTGGACAGGGGCATAATCAGCCCCAGCATTTT. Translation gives CASSYIGQGHNQPQHF.

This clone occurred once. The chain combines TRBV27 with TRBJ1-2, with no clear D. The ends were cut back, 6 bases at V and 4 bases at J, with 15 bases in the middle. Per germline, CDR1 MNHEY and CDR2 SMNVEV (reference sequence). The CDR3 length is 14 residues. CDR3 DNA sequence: TGTGCCAGCAGGGGGAGGAATACTGTCTATGGCTACACCTTC. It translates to CASRGRNTVYGYTF.

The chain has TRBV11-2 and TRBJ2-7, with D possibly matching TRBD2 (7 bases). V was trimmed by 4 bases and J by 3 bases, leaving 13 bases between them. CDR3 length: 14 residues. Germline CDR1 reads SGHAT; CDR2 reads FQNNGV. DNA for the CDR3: TGTGCCAGCAGCTCTTTAGGGGGGGACTACGAGCAGTACTTC. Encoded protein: CASSSLGGDYEQYF.

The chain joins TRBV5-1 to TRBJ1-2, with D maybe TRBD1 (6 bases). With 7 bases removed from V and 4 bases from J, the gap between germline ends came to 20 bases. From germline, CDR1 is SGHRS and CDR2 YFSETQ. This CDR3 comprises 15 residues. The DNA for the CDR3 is TGCGCCAGCCTCCCGGGACACGGATCTAGCTATGGCTACACCTTC. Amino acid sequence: CASLPGHGSSYGYTF.

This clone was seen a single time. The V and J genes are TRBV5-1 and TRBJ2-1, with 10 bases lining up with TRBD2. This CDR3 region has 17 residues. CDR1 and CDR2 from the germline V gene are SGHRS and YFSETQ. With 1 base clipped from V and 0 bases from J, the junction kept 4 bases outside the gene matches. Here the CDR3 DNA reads TGCGCCAGCAGCTTGACTAGCGGGGCTAGCTCCTACAATGAGCAGTTCTTC. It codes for CASSLTSGASSYNEQFF.

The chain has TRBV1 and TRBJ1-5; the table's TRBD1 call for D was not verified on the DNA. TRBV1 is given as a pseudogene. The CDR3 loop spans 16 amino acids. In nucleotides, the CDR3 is TGCACCAGCAGCCAAGAAAACGGCAGGGGAGAGCAGCCCCAGCATTTT. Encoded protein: CTSSQENGRGEQPQHF.

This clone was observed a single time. The CDR3 DNA sequence: TGTGCCAGCAGCTTGGAGCCTAGCGGGATGTACGAGCAGTACTTC. Residues: CASSLEPSGMYEQYF. This rearrangement joins TRBV5-6 to TRBJ2-7, with TRBD2 identical over 9 bases. The CDR3 totals 15 residues. With 0 bases clipped from V and 4 bases from J, the junction kept 5 bases outside the gene matches. Germline-derived CDR1 and CDR2 are SGHDT and YYEEEE. Filled out from reference TRBV5-6 and TRBJ2-7, the complete variable domain reads DAGVTQSPTHLIKTRGQQVTLRCSPKSGHDTVSWYQQALGQGPQFIFQYYEEEERQRGNFPDRFSGHQFPNYSSELNVNALLLGDSALYLCASSLEPSGMYEQYFGPGTRLTVT.

The CDR3 loop reads CASSFGGHQPQHF. In DNA form, the CDR3 reads TGTGCCAGCAGTTTCGGGGGGCATCAGCCCCAGCATTTT. This sequence joins TRBV12-3 or TRBV12-4 and TRBJ1-5, with D possibly TRBD1 on 6 matching bases. Between the trimmed V and J ends, which lost 3 bases and 5 bases, there was a span of 8 bases. This CDR3 region has 13 residues.

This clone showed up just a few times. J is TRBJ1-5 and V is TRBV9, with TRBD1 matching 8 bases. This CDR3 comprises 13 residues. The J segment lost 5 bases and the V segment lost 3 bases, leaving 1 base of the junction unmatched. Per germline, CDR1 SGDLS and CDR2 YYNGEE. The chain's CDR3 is CASSEQGDQPQHF. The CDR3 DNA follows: TGTGCCAGCAGCGAACAGGGGGATCAGCCCCAGCATTTT.

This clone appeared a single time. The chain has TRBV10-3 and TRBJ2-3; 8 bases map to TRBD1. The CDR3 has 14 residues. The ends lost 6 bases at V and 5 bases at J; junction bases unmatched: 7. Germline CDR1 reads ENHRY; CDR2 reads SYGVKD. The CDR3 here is CAISTGGKKDTQYF. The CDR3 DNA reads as TGTGCCATCAGCACAGGGGGAAAGAAAGATACGCAGTATTTT.

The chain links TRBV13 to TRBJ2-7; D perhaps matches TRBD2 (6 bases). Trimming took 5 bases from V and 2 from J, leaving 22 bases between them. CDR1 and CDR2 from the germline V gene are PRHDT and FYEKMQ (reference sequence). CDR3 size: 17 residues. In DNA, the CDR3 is TGTGCCAGCAGCCTTGCGCGGGATCTTAGGACTACCTACGAGCAGTACTTC. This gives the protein CASSLARDLRTTYEQYF.

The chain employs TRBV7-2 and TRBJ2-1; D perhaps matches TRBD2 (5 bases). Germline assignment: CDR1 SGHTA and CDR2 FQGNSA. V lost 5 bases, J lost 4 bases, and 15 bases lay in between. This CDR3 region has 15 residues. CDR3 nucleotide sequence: TGTGCCAGCAGCATGAGGGCCCGGGCGTACAATGAGCAGTTCTTC. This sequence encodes CASSMRARAYNEQFF.